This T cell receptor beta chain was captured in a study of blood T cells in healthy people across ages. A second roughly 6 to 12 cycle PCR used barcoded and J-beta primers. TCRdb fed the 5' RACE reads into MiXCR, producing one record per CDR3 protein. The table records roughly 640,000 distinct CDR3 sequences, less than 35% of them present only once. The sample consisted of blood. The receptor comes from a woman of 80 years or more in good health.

The CDR3 loop is CASSTRDRPNQPQHF. The CDR3 DNA reads as TGTGCCAGTAGTACTCGGGACAGACCGAATCAGCCCCAGCATTTT. The chain uses TRBV19 and TRBJ1-5; 7 bases match TRBD1. Per the germline V gene, CDR1 is LNHDA and CDR2 is SQIVND (reference sequence). Losses at the gene ends were 4 bases for V and 4 bases for J; bases not matched to a gene: 7. The CDR3 is 15 residues long.